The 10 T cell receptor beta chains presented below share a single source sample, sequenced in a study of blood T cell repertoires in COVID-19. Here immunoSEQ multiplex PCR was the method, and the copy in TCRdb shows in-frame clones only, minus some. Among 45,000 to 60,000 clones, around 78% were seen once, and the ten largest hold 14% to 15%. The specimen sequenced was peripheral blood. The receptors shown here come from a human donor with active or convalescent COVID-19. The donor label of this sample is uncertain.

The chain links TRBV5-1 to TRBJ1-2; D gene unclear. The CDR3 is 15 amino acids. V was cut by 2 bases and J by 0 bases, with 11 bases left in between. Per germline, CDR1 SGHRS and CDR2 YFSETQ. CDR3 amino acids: CASSLDGRANYGYTF. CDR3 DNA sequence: TGCGCCAGCAGCTTAGACGGGAGAGCTAACTATGGCTACACCTTC.

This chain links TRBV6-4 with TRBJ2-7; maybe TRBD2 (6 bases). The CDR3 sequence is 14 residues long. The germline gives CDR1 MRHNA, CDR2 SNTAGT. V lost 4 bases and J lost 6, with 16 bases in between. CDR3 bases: TGTGCCAGCAGTGTAACTAGCAGGGCCTCCGAGCAGTACTTC. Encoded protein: CASSVTSRASEQYF.

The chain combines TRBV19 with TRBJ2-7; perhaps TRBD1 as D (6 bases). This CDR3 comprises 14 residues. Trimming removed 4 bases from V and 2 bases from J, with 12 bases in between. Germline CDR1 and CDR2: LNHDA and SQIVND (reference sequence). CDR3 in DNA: TGTGCCAGTAGTAGGGACACGTCACCCTACGAGCAGTACTTC. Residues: CASSRDTSPYEQYF.

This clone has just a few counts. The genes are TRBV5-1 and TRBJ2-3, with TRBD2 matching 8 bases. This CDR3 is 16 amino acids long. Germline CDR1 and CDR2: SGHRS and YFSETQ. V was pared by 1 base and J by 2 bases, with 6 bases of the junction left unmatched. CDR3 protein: CASSLSRLANTDTQYF. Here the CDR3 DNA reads TGCGCCAGCAGCTTGTCGAGACTAGCGAACACAGATACGCAGTATTTT.

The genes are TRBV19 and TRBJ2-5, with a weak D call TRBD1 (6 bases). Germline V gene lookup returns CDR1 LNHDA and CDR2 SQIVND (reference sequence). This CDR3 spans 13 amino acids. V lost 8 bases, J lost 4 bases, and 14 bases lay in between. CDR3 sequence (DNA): TGTGCCAGTTCCAGGGGCGGTGGAGAGACCCAGTACTTC. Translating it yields CASSRGGGETQYF.

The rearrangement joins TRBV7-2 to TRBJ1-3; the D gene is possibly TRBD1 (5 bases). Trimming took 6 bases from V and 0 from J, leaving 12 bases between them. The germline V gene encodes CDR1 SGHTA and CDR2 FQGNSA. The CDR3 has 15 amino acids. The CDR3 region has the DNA TGTGCCAGCAGTTTGCGGGGGGTCTCTGGAAACACCATATATTTT. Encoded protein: CASSLRGVSGNTIYF. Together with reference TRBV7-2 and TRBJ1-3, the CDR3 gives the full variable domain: GAGVSQSPSNKVTEKGKDVELRCDPISGHTALYWYRQSLGQGLEFLIYFQGNSAPDKSGLPSDRFSAERTGGSVSTLTIQRTQQEDSAVYLCASSLRGVSGNTIYFGEGSWLTVV.

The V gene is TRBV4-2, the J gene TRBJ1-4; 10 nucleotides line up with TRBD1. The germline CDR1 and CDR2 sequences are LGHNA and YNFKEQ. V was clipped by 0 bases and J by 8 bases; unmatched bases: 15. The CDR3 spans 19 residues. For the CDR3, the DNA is TGTGCCAGCAGCCAAGATGCACCGAGCCCCGGGACAGGGGTGGAAAAACTGTTTTTT. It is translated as CASSQDAPSPGTGVEKLFF.

This CDR3 is CASSPPGTKAYEQYF. CDR3 bases: TGTGCCAGCAGTCCTCCCGGGACTAAAGCCTACGAGCAGTACTTC. The chain uses TRBV28 and TRBJ2-7; 7 nucleotides align to TRBD2. The V gene end was trimmed by 5 bases and the J gene end by 2 bases; junction bases not matched to a gene: 9. The CDR3 consists of 15 residues. Germline CDR1 and CDR2: MDHEN and SYDVKM.

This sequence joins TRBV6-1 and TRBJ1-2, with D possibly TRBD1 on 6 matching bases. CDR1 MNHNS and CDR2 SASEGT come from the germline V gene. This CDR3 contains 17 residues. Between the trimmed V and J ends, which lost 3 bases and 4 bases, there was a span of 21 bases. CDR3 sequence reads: CASSELGTSGGIYGYTF. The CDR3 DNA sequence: TGTGCCAGCAGTGAGTTGGGGACATCTGGCGGCATCTATGGCTACACCTTC.

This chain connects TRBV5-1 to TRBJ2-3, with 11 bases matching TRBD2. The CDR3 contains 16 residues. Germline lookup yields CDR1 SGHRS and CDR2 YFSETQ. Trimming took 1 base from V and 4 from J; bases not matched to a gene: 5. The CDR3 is CASSLSTSGRADTQYF. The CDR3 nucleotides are TGCGCCAGCAGCTTGAGTACTAGCGGGAGAGCAGATACGCAGTATTTT.